The following is a T cell receptor (beta chain) sequence with its context. Its antigen is not identified. Its ends do not fully match the called genes, so a read error is possible. Germline V gene data show CDR1 as SEHNR and CDR2 as FQNEAQ (reference sequence). The CDR3 runs to 19 residues. This sample is part of a study of cytomegalovirus exposure and HLA in healthy donors. Study-wide background: There were approximately 400 genotyped donors. Of these, roughly 80% fell in the genetic ancestry cluster associated with self-reported Caucasian donors.

Study-level findings and limits: Presence/absence results assume similar sequencing depth per donor, which may not hold. Later work showed greater clonal expansion in HLA-associated TCR beta chains than in equally common others.

This PCR relied on a set of 60 Vbeta primers and 13 Jbeta primers. This table comes from immunoSEQ multiplex PCR, and its TCRdb copy is limited to in-frame clones, with some not included. The data show about 100,000 clones, roughly 78% seen once. The sequence came from a woman in her thirties or forties in good health and CMV-seronegative. Sequences were obtained from PBMCs. This chain joins TRBV7-9 and TRBJ2-3; the match to TRBD2 covers 11 bases. The CDR3 sequence is CSSSPKPGLAVPWGDTQYF. For the CDR3, the DNA is TGTTCCAGCAGTCCGAAGCCGGGACTAGCGGTTCCTTGGGGAGATACGCAGTATTTT. Drawing the rest from reference TRBV7-9 and TRBJ2-3, the complete variable domain is DTGVSQNPRHKITKRGQNVTFRCDPISEHNRLYWYRQTLGQGPEFLTYFQNEAQLEKSRLLSDRFSAERPKGSFSTLEIQRTEQGDSAMYLCSSSPKPGLAVPWGDTQYFGPGTRLTVL.